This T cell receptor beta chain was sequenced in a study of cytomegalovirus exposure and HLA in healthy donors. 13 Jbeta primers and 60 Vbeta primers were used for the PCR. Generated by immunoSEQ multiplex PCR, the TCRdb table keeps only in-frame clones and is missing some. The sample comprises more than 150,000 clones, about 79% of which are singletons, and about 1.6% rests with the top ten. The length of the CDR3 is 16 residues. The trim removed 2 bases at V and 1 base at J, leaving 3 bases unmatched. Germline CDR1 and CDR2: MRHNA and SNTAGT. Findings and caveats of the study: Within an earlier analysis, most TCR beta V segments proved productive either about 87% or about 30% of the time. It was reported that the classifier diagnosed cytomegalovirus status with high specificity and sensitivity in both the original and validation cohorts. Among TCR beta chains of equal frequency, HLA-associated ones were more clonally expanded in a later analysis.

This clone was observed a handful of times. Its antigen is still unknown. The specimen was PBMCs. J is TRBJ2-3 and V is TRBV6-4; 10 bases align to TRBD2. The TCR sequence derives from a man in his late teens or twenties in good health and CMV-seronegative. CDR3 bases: TGTGCCAGCAGTGACCGCAGCGGGAGGGGCACAGATACGCAGTATTTT. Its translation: CASSDRSGRGTDTQYF.